This TCR beta chain was identified in a study of blood T cell repertoires in COVID-19. The method was immunoSEQ multiplex PCR; TCRdb's version includes in-frame clones alone and lacks a portion of them. The repertoire includes about 200,000 clones, roughly nine tenths of them detected once, and approximately 8.2% sits in the top ten. This clone has at least ten counts. The sequenced sample was PBMCs or T cells enriched from blood (not recorded which). The receptor's source is a young woman who had recovered from COVID-19.

The CDR3 nucleotides are TGTGCCAGCAGCCAAAACCCTCTGAGCGGGGGGGCTTACGAGCAGTACTTC. Amino acids: CASSQNPLSGGAYEQYF. The chain combines TRBV4-2 with TRBJ2-7; 10 bases align to TRBD2. In germline, CDR1 is LGHNA, CDR2 YNFKEQ. After removal of 2 bases from V and 4 bases from J, the junction contained 11 bases not matched to a gene. This CDR3 contains 17 residues.